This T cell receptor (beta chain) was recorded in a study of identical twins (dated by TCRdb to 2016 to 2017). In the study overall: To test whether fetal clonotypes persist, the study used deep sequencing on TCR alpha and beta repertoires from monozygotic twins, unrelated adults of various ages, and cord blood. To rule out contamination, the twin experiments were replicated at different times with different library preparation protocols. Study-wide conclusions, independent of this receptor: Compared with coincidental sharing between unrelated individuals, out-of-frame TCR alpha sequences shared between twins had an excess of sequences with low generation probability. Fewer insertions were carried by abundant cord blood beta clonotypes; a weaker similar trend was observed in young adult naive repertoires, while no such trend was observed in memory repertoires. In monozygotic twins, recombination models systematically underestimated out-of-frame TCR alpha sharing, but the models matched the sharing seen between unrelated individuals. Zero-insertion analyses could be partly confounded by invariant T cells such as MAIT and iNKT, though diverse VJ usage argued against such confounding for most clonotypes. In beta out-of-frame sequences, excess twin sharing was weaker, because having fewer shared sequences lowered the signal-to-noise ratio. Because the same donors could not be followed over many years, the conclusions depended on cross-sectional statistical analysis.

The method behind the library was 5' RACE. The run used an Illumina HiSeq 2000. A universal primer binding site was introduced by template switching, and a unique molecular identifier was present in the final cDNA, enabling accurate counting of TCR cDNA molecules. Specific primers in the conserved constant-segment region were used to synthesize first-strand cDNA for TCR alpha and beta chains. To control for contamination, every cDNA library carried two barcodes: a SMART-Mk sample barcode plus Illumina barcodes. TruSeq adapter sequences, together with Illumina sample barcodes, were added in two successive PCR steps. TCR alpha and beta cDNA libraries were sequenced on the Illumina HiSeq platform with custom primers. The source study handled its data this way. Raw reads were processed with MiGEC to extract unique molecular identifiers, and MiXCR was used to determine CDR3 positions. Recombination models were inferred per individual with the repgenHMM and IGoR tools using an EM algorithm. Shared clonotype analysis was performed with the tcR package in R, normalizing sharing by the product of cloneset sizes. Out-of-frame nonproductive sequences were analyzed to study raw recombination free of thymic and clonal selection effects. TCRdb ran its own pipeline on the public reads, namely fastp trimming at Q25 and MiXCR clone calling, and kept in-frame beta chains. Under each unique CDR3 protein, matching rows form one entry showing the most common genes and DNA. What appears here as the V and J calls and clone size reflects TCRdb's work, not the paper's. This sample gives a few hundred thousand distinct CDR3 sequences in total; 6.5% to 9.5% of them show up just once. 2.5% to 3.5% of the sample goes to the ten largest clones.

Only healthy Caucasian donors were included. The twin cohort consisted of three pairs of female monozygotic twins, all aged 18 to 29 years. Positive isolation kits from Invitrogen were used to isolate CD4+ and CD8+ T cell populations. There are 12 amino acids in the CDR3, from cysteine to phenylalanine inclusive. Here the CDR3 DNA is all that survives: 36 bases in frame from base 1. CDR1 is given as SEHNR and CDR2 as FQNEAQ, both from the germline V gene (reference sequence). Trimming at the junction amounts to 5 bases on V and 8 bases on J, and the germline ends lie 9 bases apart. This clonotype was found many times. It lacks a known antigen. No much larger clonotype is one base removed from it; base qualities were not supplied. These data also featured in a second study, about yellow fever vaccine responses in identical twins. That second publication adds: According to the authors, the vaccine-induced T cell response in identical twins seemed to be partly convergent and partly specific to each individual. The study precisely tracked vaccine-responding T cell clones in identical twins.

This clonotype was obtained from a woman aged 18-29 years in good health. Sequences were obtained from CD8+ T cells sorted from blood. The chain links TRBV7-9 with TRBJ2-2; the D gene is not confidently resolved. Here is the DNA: TGTGCCAGCAGCCCTGTAGTAGGGGAGCTGTTTTTT. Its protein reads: CASSPVVGELFF.